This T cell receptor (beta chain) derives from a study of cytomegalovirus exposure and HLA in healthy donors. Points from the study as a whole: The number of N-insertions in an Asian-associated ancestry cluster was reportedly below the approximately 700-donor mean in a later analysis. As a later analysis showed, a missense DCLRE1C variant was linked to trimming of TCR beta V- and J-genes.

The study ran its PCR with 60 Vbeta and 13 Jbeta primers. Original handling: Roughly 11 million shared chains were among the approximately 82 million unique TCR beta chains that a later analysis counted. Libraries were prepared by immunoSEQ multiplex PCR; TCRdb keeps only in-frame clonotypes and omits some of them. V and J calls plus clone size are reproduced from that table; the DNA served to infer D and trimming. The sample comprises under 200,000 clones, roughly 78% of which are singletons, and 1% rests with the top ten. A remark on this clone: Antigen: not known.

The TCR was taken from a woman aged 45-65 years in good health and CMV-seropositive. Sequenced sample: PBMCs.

CDR3 bases: TGTGCCAGCAGCCCGGGGACTAGCGGGGCCCAAGAGACCCAGTACTTC. It codes for CASSPGTSGAQETQYF. The chain has TRBV9 and TRBJ2-5; 13 bases map to TRBD2. The CDR3 contains 16 residues. The V gene end was trimmed by 4 bases and the J gene end by 1 base; junction bases not matched to a gene: 4. Germline lookup yields CDR1 SGDLS and CDR2 YYNGEE.